This T cell receptor (beta chain) emerged from a study of control samples from healthy donors and cancer patients. Only in-frame clones appear in the TCRdb table, and some are missing; sequencing was by immunoSEQ multiplex PCR. The sample has 150,000 to 200,000 clones, 70% to 90% seen once. The V and J ends lost 2 bases and 5 bases, in that order; junction bases with no gene match: 11. The CDR3 contains 16 residues. Germline assignment: CDR1 SGDLS and CDR2 YYNGEE. This clone was recorded once. V is TRBV9 and J is TRBJ2-3; 7 positions agree with TRBD2. The sequence came from a man aged 25-45 years in good health. The sample comprised blood. CDR3 coding DNA: TGTGCCAGCAGCGTGCGGGGGTCTTCAGGGATAGATACGCAGTATTTT. This encodes CASSVRGSSGIDTQYF. Complete variable domain (other parts from reference TRBV9 and TRBJ2-3): DSGVTQTPKHLITATGQRVTLRCSPRSGDLSVYWYQQSLDQGLQFLIQYYNGEERAKGNILERFSAQQFPDLHSELNLSSLELGDSALYFCASSVRGSSGIDTQYFGPGTRLTVL.